This record looks at one T cell receptor (beta chain) sequence and its context. This record belongs to a study of OX40 agonist ivuxolimab in advanced cancers. V lost 4 bases and J 5 bases, leaving 5 bases between the germline ends. Germline V gene lookup returns CDR1 SGHDN and CDR2 FVKESK. This CDR3 has 11 amino acids. TCRdb's copy holds only in-frame clones and misses some; the assay was immunoSEQ multiplex PCR. This table has 60,000 to 75,000 clones, 80% to 95% appearing once. This rearrangement joins TRBV14 to TRBJ2-5; D gene ambiguous. The sample consisted of CD4+ or CD8+ T cells sorted from blood, taken in a trial of the OX40 agonist ivuxolimab. This sequence was found in an adult with an advanced solid tumor such as melanoma, head and neck, liver or kidney cancer. The CDR3 protein is CASSLAETQYF. In DNA form, the CDR3 reads TGTGCCAGCAGCCTTGCGGAGACCCAGTACTTC.